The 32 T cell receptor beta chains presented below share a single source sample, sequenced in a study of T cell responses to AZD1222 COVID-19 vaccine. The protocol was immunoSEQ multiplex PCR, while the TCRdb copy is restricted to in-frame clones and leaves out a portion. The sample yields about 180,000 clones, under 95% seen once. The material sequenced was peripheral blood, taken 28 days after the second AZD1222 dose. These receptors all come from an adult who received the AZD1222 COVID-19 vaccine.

The CDR3 region is CASSRTGGVGQPQHF. For the CDR3, the DNA is TGTGCCAGTAGTCGAACAGGGGGCGTAGGGCAGCCCCAGCATTTT. The chain combines TRBV19 with TRBJ1-5, with 9 bases aligning to TRBD1. Germline-derived CDR1 and CDR2 are LNHDA and SQIVND (reference sequence). The CDR3 is 15 amino acids. Losses at the gene ends were 5 bases for V and 7 bases for J; bases not matched to a gene: 9.

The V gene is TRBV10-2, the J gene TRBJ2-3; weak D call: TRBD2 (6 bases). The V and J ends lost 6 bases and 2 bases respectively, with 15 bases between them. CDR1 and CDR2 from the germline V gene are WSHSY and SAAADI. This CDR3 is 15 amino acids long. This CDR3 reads CASRPGLLSTDTQYF. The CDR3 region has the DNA TGCGCCAGCAGACCCGGACTACTATCCACAGATACGCAGTATTTT.

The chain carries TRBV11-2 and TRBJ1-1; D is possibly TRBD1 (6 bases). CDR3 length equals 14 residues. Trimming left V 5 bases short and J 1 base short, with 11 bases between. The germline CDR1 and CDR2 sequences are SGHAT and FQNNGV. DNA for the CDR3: TGTGCCAGCAGCCCGGGACACTCGAACACTGAAGCTTTCTTT. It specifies CASSPGHSNTEAFF.

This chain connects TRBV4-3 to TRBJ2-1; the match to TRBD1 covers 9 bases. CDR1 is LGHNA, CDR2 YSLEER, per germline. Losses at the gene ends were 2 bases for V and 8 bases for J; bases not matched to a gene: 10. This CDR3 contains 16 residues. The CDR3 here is CASSQLTGTGRDEQFF. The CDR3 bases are TGCGCCAGCAGCCAACTTACCGGGACAGGGCGCGATGAGCAGTTCTTC.

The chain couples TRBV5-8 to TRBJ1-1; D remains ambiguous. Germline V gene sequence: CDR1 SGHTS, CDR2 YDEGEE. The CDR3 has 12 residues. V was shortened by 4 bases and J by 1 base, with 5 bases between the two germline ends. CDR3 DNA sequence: TGTGCCAGCAGCCGACAGAACACTGAAGCTTTCTTT. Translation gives CASSRQNTEAFF.

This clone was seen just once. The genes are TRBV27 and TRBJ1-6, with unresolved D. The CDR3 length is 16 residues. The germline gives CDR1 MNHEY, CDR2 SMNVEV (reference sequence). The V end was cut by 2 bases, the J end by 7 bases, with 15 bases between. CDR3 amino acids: CASSLRPGVGNSPLHF. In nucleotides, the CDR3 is TGTGCCAGCAGTTTACGGCCCGGGGTGGGCAATTCACCCCTCCACTTT.

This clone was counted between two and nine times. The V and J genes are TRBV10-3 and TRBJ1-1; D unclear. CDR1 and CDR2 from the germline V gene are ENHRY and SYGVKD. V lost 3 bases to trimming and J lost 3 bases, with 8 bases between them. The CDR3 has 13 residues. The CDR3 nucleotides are TGTGCCATCAGTGATATCCGGGACACTGAAGCTTTCTTT. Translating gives CAISDIRDTEAFF.

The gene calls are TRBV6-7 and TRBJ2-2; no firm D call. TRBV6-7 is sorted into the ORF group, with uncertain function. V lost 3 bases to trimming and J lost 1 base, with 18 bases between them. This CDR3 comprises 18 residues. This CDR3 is CASSYSGRNQLNTGELFF. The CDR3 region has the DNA TGTGCCAGCAGTTATAGTGGCCGGAACCAACTGAACACCGGGGAGCTGTTTTTT.

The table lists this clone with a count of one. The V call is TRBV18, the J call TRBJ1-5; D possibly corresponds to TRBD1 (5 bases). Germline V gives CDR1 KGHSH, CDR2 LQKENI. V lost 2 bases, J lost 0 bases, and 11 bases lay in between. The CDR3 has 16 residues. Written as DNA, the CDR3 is TGTGCCAGCTCACCAGATCTACAGGTTAGCAATCAGCCCCAGCATTTT. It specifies CASSPDLQVSNQPQHF.

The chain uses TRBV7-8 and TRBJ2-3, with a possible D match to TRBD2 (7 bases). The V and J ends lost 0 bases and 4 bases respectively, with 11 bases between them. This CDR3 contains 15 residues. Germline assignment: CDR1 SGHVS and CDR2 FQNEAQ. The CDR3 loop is CASSLAGGLPDTQYF. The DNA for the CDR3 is TGTGCCAGCAGCTTAGCGGGGGGGCTTCCAGATACGCAGTATTTT.

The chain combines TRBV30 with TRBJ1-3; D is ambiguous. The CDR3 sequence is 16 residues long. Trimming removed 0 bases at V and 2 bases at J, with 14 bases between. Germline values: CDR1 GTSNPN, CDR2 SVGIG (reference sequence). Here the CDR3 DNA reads TGTGCCTGGAGTGTTCCCCGACATATAACTGGAAACACCATATATTTT. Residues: CAWSVPRHITGNTIYF.

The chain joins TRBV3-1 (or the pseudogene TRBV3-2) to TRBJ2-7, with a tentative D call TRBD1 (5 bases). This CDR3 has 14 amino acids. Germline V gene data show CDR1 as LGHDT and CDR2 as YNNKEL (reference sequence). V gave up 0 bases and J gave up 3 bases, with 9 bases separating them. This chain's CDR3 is CASSQDGALYEQYF. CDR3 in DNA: TGTGCCAGCAGCCAAGATGGGGCCCTCTACGAGCAGTACTTC.

The DNA of the CDR3 is TGCGCCAGCCGGACCGCCTACGAGCAGTACTTC. Amino acids: CASRTAYEQYF. The rearrangement joins TRBV5-1 to TRBJ2-7; no clear D. Trimming shortened V by 7 bases and J by 2 bases, and 7 bases separated the two germline ends. In germline, CDR1 is SGHRS, CDR2 YFSETQ. There are 11 residues in the CDR3.

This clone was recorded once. CDR3 loop: CASRAQGKTYEQYF. CDR3 DNA sequence: TGTGCCAGCAGGGCACAAGGGAAGACCTACGAGCAGTACTTC. The rearrangement links TRBV6-5 to TRBJ2-7, with D unclear. This CDR3 has 14 residues. Per the germline V gene, CDR1 is MNHEY and CDR2 is SVGAGI. Trimming removed 6 bases from V and 2 bases from J, with 14 bases in between.

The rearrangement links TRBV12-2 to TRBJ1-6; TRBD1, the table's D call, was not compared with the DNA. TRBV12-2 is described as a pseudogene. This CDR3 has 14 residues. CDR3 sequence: CASRPGTGNSPLHF. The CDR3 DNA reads TGTGCAAGTCGCCCTGGGACAGGGAATTCACCCCTCCACTTT.

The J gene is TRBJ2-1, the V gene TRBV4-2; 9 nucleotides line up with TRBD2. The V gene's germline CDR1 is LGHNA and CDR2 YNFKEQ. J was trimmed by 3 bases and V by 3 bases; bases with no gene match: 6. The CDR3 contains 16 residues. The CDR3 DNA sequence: TGTGCCAGCAGCCAGATTCTAGCGGGGAACTACAATGAGCAGTTCTTC. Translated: CASSQILAGNYNEQFF.

The CDR3 loop is CASSLVGSGDEKLFF. The CDR3 DNA reads as TGCGCCAGCAGCTTGGTTGGGAGTGGAGATGAAAAACTGTTTTTT. This rearrangement joins TRBV5-1 to TRBJ1-4; D remains ambiguous. In germline, CDR1 is SGHRS, CDR2 YFSETQ. Trimming pared 0 bases from V and 6 bases from J, leaving 12 bases between. This CDR3 is 15 amino acids long.

The CDR3 region is CASSLRQTTDTQYF. Here the CDR3 DNA reads TGCGCCAGCAGCCTAAGACAGACCACAGATACGCAGTATTTT. This sequence joins TRBV5-1 and TRBJ2-3, with D possibly being TRBD1 (5 bases). The germline CDR1 and CDR2 sequences are SGHRS and YFSETQ. The CDR3 consists of 14 residues. V dropped 4 bases and J dropped 2 bases, with 11 bases sitting between them.

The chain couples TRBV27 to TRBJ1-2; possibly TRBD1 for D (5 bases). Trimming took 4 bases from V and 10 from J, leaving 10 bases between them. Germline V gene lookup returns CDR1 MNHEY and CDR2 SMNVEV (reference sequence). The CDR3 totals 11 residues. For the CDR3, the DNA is TGTGCCAGCAGTTCGGGGGTGACCTACACCTTC. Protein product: CASSSGVTYTF.

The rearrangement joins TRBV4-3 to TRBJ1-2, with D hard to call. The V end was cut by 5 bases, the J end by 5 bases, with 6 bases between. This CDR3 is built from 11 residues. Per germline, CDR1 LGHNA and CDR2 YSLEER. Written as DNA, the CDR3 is TGCGCCAGCAGCGCTGGTTATGGCTACACCTTC. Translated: CASSAGYGYTF.

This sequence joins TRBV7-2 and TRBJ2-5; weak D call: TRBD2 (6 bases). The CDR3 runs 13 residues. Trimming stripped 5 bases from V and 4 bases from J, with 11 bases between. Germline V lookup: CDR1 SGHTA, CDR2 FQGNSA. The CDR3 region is CASSPSTRETQYF. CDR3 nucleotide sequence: TGTGCCAGCAGCCCGTCGACTAGAGAGACCCAGTACTTC.

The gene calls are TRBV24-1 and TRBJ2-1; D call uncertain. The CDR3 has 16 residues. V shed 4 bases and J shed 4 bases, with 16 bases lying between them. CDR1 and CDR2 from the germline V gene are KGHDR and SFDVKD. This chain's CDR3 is CATSDRLPDSYNEQFF. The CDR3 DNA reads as TGTGCCACCAGTGACCGACTGCCCGACTCATACAATGAGCAGTTCTTC.

The DNA for the CDR3 is TGTGCCAGCAGCTTATCCCAGGGAACCTACGAGCAGTACTTC. Translating it yields CASSLSQGTYEQYF. This chain uses TRBV7-9 with TRBJ2-7, with TRBD1 as a possible D gene (5 bases). Germline V CDR1 and CDR2: SEHNR, FQNEAQ (reference sequence). The CDR3 has 14 residues. The V end was cut by 2 bases, the J end by 2 bases, with 10 bases between.

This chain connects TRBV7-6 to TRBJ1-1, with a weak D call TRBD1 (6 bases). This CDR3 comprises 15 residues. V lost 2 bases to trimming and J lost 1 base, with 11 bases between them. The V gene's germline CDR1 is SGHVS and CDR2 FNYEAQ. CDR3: CASSLSRGGNTEAFF. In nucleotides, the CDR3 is TGTGCCAGCAGCTTAAGCAGGGGCGGGAACACTGAAGCTTTCTTT.

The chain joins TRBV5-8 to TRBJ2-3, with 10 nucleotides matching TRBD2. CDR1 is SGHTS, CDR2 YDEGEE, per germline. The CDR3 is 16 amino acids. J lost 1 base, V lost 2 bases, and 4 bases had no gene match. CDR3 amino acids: CASSFRLAGGTDTQYF. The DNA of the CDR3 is TGTGCCAGCAGCTTTCGGCTAGCGGGGGGCACAGATACGCAGTATTTT.

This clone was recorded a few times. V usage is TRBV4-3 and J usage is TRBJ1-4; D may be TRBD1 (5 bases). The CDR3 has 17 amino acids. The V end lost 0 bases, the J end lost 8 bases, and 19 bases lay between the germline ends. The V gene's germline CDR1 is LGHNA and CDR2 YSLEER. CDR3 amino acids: CASSQDRGDPGEEKLFF. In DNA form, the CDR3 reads TGCGCCAGCAGCCAAGATCGTGGGGACCCGGGGGAGGAAAAACTGTTTTTT.

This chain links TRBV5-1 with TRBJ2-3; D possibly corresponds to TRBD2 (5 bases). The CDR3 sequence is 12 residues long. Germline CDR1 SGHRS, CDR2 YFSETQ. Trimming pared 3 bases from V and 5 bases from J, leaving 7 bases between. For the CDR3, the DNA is TGCGCCAGCAGCTGGACTGGAGATACGCAGTATTTT. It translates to CASSWTGDTQYF.

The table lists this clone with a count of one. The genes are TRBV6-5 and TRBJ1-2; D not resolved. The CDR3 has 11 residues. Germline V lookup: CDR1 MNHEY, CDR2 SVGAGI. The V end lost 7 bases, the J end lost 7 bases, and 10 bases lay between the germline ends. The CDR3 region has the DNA TGTGCCAGCAAAGCGGAGGGTGGCTACACCTTC. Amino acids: CASKAEGGYTF.

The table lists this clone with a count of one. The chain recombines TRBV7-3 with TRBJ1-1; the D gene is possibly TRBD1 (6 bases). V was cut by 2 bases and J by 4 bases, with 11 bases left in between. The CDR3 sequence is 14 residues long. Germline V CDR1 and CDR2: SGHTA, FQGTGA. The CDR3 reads CASSLDRIGTEAFF. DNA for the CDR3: TGTGCCAGCAGCTTAGACAGGATCGGCACTGAAGCTTTCTTT.

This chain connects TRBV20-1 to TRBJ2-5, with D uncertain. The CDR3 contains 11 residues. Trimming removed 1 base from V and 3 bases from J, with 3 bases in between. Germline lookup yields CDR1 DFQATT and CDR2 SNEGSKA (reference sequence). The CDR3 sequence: CSARGEETQYF. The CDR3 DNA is TGCAGTGCTAGAGGCGAAGAGACCCAGTACTTC.

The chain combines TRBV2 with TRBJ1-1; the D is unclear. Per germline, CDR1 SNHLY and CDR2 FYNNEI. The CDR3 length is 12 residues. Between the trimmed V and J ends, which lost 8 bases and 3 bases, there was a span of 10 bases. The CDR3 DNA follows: TGTGCCAGCCGATTGGAGGACACTGAAGCTTTCTTT. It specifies CASRLEDTEAFF.

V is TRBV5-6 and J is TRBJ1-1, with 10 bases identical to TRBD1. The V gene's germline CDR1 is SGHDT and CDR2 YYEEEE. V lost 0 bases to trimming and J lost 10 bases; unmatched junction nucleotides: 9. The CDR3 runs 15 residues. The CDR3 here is CASSLGQGAVSVAFF. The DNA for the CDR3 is TGTGCCAGCAGCTTGGGACAGGGGGCTGTGTCGGTAGCTTTCTTT.